Here is one T cell receptor beta chain with its context. The sample belongs to a study of cytomegalovirus exposure and HLA in healthy donors. Germline-derived CDR1 and CDR2 are GTSNPN and SVGIG (reference sequence). The V end was cut by 5 bases, the J end by 4 bases, with 14 bases between. This CDR3 has 13 residues. The method was immunoSEQ multiplex PCR; TCRdb's version includes in-frame clones alone and lacks a portion of them. The sample lists around 150,000 clones; about 89% were seen once. The receptor comes from a young woman in good health and CMV-seropositive. Sequencing was performed on PBMCs. The chain carries TRBV30 and TRBJ1-1; tentatively, D is TRBD1 (5 bases). CDR3 sequence reads: CAWSSGGSTEAFF. CDR3 coding DNA: TGTGCCTGGTCCAGCGGGGGGAGCACTGAAGCTTTCTTT.